The entry below describes one T cell receptor (beta chain). The antigen is not known. These data are taken from a study of T-cell reconstitution after alpha-beta-depleted transplantation in children. Study results and limitations: Day-60 TCRbeta diversity that was high in some patients was derived from surviving recipient T cells and thymic progenitors. Alpha-beta T cells about two months after transplant reportedly derived from several hundred expanded graft clones. Counts and diversity of T cells one year after transplant came mostly from newly produced T cells.

V was cut by 3 bases and J by 4 bases, with 11 bases left in between. Germline V lookup: CDR1 MRHNA, CDR2 SNTAGT. CDR3 size: 14 residues. As it was prepared, the TCRbeta library received unique molecular identifiers. MiXCR was run by TCRdb on the PCR reads, yielding one entry per CDR3 protein. The profile shows around 300,000 distinct CDR3 sequences, around 7.1% of them singletons. The TCR sequence derives from a female patient aged 2-10 years who had a stem cell transplant for Fanconi anemia, so the T cells may come from the graft donor. The V and J genes are TRBV6-4 and TRBJ2-3; perhaps TRBD1 as D (6 bases). The sequenced sample was peripheral blood, obtained 360 days after TCRalphabeta/CD19-depleted stem cell transplant. The CDR3 is CASSEAGDADTQYF. The CDR3 DNA reads as TGTGCCAGCAGTGAAGCAGGGGACGCAGATACGCAGTATTTT.